This T cell receptor (beta chain) came from a study of monozygotic twins with inflammatory bowel disease. The germline V gene has CDR1 LGHNA and CDR2 YNFKEQ. The CDR3 totals 16 residues. The unique tags termed UMIs, each holding a 6-nucleotide sample barcode, were added by means of template switching. TCRdb re-called the 5' RACE reads and catalogs CDR3 proteins one per entry, DNA excluded. This repertoire includes about 450,000 distinct CDR3 sequences. The sequence derives from a human donor with ulcerative colitis or Crohn's disease, or a healthy co-twin of an affected twin (not recorded which). The J gene is TRBJ2-1, the V gene TRBV4-2; TCRdb returns TRBD2, unconfirmable since there is no DNA. Source material: blood. CDR3 protein: CASSQEGLAGDNEQFF.